The rows below give T cell receptor beta chains drawn from one sample of a study of blood T cell repertoires in COVID-19. Repertoires were generated with immunoSEQ multiplex PCR, while TCRdb's copy carries only in-frame clones and drops some. This sample has approximately 88,000 clones, with about three quarters found just once. The source material was peripheral blood. The receptor source for this set is a woman at least 80 years old with active or convalescent COVID-19. Each CDR3 is given with its conserved first and last residue. Each record gives: J gene, D gene, clone size, V gene, CDR3 protein, CDR3 DNA. A D gene is named only where the DNA matches it firmly. Clone size is shown for a subset of rows, as once, few, many or a class of expanded clone.

TRBJ2-3	-	-	TRBV7-9	CASTKGRATFTDTQYF	TGTGCCAGCACCAAAGGGCGGGCCACATTCACAGATACGCAGTATTTT
TRBJ2-7	-	many	TRBV3-1/TRBV3-2	CASSHIYEQYF	TGTGCCAGCAGCCATATCTACGAGCAGTACTTC
TRBJ2-1	TRBD2	-	TRBV3-1/TRBV3-2	CASSQDGGGAYNEQFF	TGTGCCAGCAGCCAAGATGGCGGGGGGGCCTATAATGAGCAGTTCTTC
TRBJ1-5	-	-	TRBV2	CASGREGGNQPQHF	TGTGCCAGCGGCCGGGAGGGAGGCAATCAGCCCCAGCATTTT
TRBJ2-2	-	-	TRBV7-9	CASTEARDTGELFF	TGTGCCAGCACCGAAGCCAGGGACACCGGGGAGCTGTTTTTT
TRBJ1-1	-	-	TRBV29-1	CSVDMNRLNTEAFF	TGCAGCGTTGATATGAACAGACTGAACACTGAAGCTTTCTTT
TRBJ1-1	-	-	TRBV29-1	CSARKQGGEAFF	TGCAGCGCACGAAAGCAGGGAGGTGAAGCTTTCTTT
TRBJ2-3	-	few	TRBV11-3	CASSLGATDTQYF	TGTGCCAGCAGCTTAGGGGCAACAGATACGCAGTATTTT
TRBJ2-2	TRBD2	-	TRBV29-1	CSVRTSGGAQLFF	TGCAGCGTGCGGACTAGCGGGGGGGCACAGCTGTTTTTT
TRBJ2-5	TRBD1	few	TRBV5-1	CASSRQGTMETQYF	TGCGCCAGCAGCAGACAGGGAACAATGGAGACCCAGTACTTC
TRBJ2-5	-	-	TRBV2	CARSAGRQETQYF	TGTGCCCGATCAGCAGGCCGACAAGAGACCCAGTACTTC
TRBJ1-5	TRBD1	few	TRBV20-1	CSASGGTALSNQPQHF	TGCAGTGCTAGTGGCGGGACAGCACTTAGCAATCAGCCCCAGCATTTT
TRBJ1-1	TRBD1	-	TRBV2	CASSPLGQGGTEAFF	TGTGCCAGCAGCCCTCTCGGACAGGGTGGCACTGAAGCTTTCTTT
TRBJ1-1	TRBD1	-	TRBV7-9	CASSYGTGGITEAFF	TGTGCCAGCAGCTACGGGACAGGGGGCATCACTGAAGCTTTCTTT
TRBJ1-3	TRBD1	few	TRBV7-6	CASSSGQGSTDTIYF	TGTGCCAGCAGCTCGGGACAGGGAAGTACTGACACCATATATTTT
TRBJ2-5	-	-	TRBV3-1/TRBV3-2	CASSQDLRAQETQYF	TGTGCCAGCAGCCAAGATCTGAGAGCGCAAGAGACCCAGTACTTC
TRBJ2-2	-	-	TRBV5-3	CARSLAGKRSNTGELFF	TGTGCCAGAAGCTTGGCCGGGAAAAGGTCGAACACCGGGGAGCTGTTTTTT
TRBJ1-5	TRBD1	few	TRBV18	CASSRGQGKGSNQPQHF	TGTGCCAGCTCACGGGGACAGGGGAAGGGCAGCAATCAGCCCCAGCATTTT
TRBJ2-5	-	few	TRBV7-2	CASSLSVTQYF	TGTGCCAGCAGCTTGAGCGTGACCCAGTACTTC
TRBJ2-2	-	-	TRBV1	CTSSQDSANTGELFF	TGCACCAGCAGCCAAGATAGCGCGAACACCGGGGAGCTGTTTTTT
TRBJ2-5	TRBD1	-	TRBV9	CASSVVGTGLLETQYF	TGTGCCAGCAGCGTAGTTGGGACAGGGTTACTAGAGACCCAGTACTTC
TRBJ1-1	-	-	TRBV7-9	CASSSPGTEAFF	TGTGCCAGCAGCTCCCCCGGCACTGAAGCTTTCTTT
TRBJ1-2	-	-	TRBV6-5	CATRGGGGYTF	TGTGCCACCCGGGGAGGGGGAGGCTACACCTTC
TRBJ2-7	-	-	TRBV5-5	CASRSVGGGEQYF	TGTGCCAGCAGATCAGTGGGGGGTGGCGAGCAGTACTTC
TRBJ2-7	TRBD1	once	TRBV4-3	CASSQLGQGAYEQYF	TGCGCCAGCAGCCAATTAGGACAGGGGGCCTACGAGCAGTACTTC
TRBJ1-5	TRBD1	-	TRBV6-5	CASRDRNSNQPQHF	TGTGCCAGCCGGGACAGAAATAGCAATCAGCCCCAGCATTTT
TRBJ1-1	-	-	TRBV7-2	CASSFPHSGNTEAFF	TGTGCCAGCAGCTTCCCCCACTCGGGGAACACTGAAGCTTTCTTT
TRBJ1-1	-	once	TRBV7-8	CASSFNGQSNTEAFF	TGTGCCAGCAGCTTCAATGGACAATCCAACACTGAAGCTTTCTTT
TRBJ1-2	TRBD1	once	TRBV12-3/TRBV12-4	CASSPDRGHGYTF	TGTGCCAGCAGCCCCGACAGGGGGCATGGCTACACCTTC
TRBJ2-2	-	-	TRBV9	CASSALRNTGELFF	TGTGCCAGCAGCGCCCTCAGGAACACCGGGGAGCTGTTTTTT
TRBJ1-2	-	-	TRBV28	CASSSGGRGPKFYTF	TGTGCCAGCAGTTCCGGTGGCCGGGGTCCCAAGTTCTACACCTTC
TRBJ1-6	TRBD1	-	TRBV27	CASSPRTGDNSPLHF	TGTGCCAGCAGTCCCCGGACAGGGGATAATTCACCCCTCCACTTT
TRBJ1-4	TRBD1	-	TRBV11-3	CASSPEETGLQEKLFF	TGTGCCAGCAGCCCCGAGGAGACAGGGCTACAAGAAAAACTGTTTTTT
TRBJ2-1	TRBD2	-	TRBV3-1/TRBV3-2	CASSQVYAAGGTDEQFF	TGTGCCAGCAGCCAAGTTTATGCCGCGGGGGGTACCGATGAGCAGTTCTTC
TRBJ2-7	-	-	TRBV7-2	CASSLVLRGYEQYF	TGTGCCAGCAGCTTAGTGTTAAGGGGTTACGAGCAGTACTTC
TRBJ1-3	TRBD1	-	TRBV9	CASSVGQGAEAGNTIYF	TGTGCCAGCAGCGTGGGACAGGGGGCGGAAGCTGGAAACACCATATATTTT
TRBJ1-5	-	-	TRBV30	CAWSVRGNQPQHF	TGTGCCTGGAGTGTACGGGGGAATCAGCCCCAGCATTTT